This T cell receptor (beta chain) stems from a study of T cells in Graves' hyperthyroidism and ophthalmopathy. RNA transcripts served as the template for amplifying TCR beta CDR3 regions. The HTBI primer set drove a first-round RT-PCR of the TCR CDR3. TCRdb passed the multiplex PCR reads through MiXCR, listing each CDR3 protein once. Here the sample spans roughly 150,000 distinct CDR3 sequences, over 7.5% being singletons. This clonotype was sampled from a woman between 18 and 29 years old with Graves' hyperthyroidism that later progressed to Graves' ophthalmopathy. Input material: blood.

CDR3 nucleotide sequence: TGCAGTGCTAGTAGGACTACCAATGAGCAGTTCTTC. This gives the protein CSASRTTNEQFF. The genes are TRBV20-1 and TRBJ2-1, with D maybe TRBD2 (6 bases). The V gene lost 3 bases and the J gene lost 6 bases, with 9 bases spanning the gap. In germline, CDR1 is DFQATT, CDR2 SNEGSKA (reference sequence). The CDR3 is 12 residues long.